The sequence of this T cell receptor (beta chain) was determined in a study of blood T cell repertoires in COVID-19. This clone showed up just a few times. The table came from immunoSEQ multiplex PCR; TCRdb's copy has only in-frame clones and leaves some out. The data contain some 40,000 clones, 69% of them singletons. This CDR3 has 14 residues. V lost 3 bases and J lost 4; bases outside the gene matches: 6. Germline V CDR1 and CDR2: SGDLS, YYNGEE. This chain joins TRBV9 and TRBJ2-5; 7 nucleotides align to TRBD1. The sequence came from a man older than 75 with acute or convalescent COVID-19. Sequencing used peripheral blood. CDR3 bases: TGTGCCAGCAGCGCCAAGTGGGACAGAGAGACCCAGTACTTC. Translation: CASSAKWDRETQYF. The full variable domain, in which reference TRBV9 and TRBJ2-5 provide the parts outside the CDR3, is DSGVTQTPKHLITATGQRVTLRCSPRSGDLSVYWYQQSLDQGLQFLIQYYNGEERAKGNILERFSAQQFPDLHSELNLSSLELGDSALYFCASSAKWDRETQYFGPGTRLLVL.